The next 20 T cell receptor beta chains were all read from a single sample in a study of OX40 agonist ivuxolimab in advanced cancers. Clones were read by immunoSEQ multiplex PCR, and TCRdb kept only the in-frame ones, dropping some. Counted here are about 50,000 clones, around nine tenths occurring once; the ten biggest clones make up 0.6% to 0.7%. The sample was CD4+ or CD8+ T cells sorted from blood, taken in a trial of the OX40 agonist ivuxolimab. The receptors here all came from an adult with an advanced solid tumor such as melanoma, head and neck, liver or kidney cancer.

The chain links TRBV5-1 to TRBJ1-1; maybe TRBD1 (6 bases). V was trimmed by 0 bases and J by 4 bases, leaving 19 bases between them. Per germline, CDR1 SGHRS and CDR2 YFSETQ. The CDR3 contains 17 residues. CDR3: CASSLEGGWGPFTEAFF. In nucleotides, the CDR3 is TGCGCCAGCAGCTTGGAGGGGGGCTGGGGCCCTTTCACTGAAGCTTTCTTT.

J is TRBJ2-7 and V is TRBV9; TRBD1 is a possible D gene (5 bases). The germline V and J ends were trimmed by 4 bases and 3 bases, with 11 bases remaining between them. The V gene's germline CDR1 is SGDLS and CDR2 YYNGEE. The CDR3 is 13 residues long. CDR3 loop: CASSTTDSYEQYF. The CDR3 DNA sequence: TGTGCCAGCAGCACAACAGACAGCTACGAGCAGTACTTC.

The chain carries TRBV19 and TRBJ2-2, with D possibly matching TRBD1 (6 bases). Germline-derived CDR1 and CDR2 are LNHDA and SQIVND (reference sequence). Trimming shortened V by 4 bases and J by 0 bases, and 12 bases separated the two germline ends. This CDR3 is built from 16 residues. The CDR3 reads CASSTPQGTNTGELFF. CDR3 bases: TGTGCCAGTAGTACCCCGCAGGGGACGAACACCGGGGAGCTGTTTTTT.

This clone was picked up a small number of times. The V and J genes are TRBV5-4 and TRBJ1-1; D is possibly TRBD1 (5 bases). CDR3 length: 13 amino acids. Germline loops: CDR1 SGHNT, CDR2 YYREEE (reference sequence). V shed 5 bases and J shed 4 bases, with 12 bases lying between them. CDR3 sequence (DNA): TGTGCCAGCAGACCCCAGGGAGTCACTGAAGCTTTCTTT. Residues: CASRPQGVTEAFF. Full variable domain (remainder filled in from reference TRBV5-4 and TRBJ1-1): ETGVTQSPTHLIKTRGQQVTLRCSSQSGHNTVSWYQQALGQGPQFIFQYYREEENGRGNFPPRFSGLQFPNYSSELNVNALELDDSALYLCASRPQGVTEAFFGQGTRLTVV.

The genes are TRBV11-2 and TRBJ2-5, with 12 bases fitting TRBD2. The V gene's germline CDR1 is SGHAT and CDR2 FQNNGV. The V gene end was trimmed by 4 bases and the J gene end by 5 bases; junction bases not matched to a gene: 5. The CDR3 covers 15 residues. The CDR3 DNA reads TGTGCCAGCAGCTCGGGACTAGCGGGTGGGGAGACCCAGTACTTC. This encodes CASSSGLAGGETQYF.

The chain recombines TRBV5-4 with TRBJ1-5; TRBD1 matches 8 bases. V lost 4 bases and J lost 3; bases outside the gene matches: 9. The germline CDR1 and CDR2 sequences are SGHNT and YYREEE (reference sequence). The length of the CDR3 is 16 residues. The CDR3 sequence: CASSDSDRVDNQPQHF. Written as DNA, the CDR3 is TGTGCCAGCAGCGATTCGGACAGGGTTGACAATCAGCCCCAGCATTTT.

This chain's CDR3 is CASSLGSGYSSYNEQFF. CDR3 nucleotides: TGCGCCAGCAGCTTGGGTAGCGGGTATAGCTCCTACAATGAGCAGTTCTTC. The chain has TRBV5-1 and TRBJ2-1; 7 positions agree with TRBD2. V lost 0 bases, J lost 0 bases, and 6 bases stayed unmatched. The germline CDR1 and CDR2 sequences are SGHRS and YFSETQ. The CDR3 consists of 17 residues.

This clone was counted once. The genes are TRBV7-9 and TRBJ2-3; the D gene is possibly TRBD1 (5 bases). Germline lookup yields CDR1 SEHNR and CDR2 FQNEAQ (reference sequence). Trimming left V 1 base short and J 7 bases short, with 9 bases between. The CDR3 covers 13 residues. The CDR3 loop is CASSLVGVNTQYF. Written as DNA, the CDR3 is TGTGCCAGCAGCTTAGTAGGGGTAAATACGCAGTATTTT. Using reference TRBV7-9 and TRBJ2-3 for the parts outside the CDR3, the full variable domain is DTGVSQNPRHKITKRGQNVTFRCDPISEHNRLYWYRQTLGQGPEFLTYFQNEAQLEKSRLLSDRFSAERPKGSFSTLEIQRTEQGDSAMYLCASSLVGVNTQYFGPGTRLTVL.

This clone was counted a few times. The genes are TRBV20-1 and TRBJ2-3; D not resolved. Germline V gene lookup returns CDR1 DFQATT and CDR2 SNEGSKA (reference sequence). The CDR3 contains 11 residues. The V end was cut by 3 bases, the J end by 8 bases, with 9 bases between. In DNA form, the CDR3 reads TGCAGTGCTAGGCGAATGGGTACGCAGTATTTT. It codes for CSARRMGTQYF.

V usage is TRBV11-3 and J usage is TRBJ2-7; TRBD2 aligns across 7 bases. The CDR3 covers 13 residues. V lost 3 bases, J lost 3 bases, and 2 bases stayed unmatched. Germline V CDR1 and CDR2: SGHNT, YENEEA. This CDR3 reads CASSLGGSYEQYF. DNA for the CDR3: TGTGCCAGCAGCTTGGGGGGGAGCTACGAGCAGTACTTC.

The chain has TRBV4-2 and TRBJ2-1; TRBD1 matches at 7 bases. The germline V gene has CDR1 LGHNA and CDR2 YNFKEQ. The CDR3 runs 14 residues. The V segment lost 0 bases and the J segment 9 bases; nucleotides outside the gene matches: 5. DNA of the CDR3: TGTGCCAGCAGCCAAGATAGGGGGCACTTTGAGCAGTTCTTC. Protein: CASSQDRGHFEQFF.

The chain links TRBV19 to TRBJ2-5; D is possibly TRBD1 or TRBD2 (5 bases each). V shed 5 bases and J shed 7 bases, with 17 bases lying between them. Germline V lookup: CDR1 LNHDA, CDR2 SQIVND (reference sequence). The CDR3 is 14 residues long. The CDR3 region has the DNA TGTGCCAGTAGTGAAGACGGGACGGTAGGGACCCAGTACTTC. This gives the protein CASSEDGTVGTQYF.

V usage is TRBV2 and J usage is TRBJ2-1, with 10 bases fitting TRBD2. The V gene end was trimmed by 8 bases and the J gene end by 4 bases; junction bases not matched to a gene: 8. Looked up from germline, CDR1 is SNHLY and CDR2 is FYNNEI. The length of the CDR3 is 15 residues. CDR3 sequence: CASSSGTSEYNEQFF. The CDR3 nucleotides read TGTGCCAGCTCTTCCGGGACTAGCGAATACAATGAGCAGTTCTTC.

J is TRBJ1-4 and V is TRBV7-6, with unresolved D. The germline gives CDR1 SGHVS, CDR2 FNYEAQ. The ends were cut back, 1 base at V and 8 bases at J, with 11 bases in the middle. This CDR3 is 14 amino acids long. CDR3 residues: CASSLGTVAEKLFF. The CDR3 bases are TGTGCCAGCAGCTTAGGGACGGTTGCCGAAAAACTGTTTTTT.

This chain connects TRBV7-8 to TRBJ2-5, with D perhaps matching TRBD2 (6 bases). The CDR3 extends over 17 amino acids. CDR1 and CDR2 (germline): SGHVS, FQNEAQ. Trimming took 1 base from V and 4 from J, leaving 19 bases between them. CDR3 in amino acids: CASSLERVGLARETQYF. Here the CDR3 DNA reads TGTGCCAGCAGCTTAGAAAGGGTCGGGCTAGCGAGAGAGACCCAGTACTTC.

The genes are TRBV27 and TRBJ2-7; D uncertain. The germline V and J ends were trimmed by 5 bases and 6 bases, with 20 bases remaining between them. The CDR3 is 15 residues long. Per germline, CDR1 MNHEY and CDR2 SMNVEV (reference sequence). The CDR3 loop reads CASSPYRVGSVEQYF. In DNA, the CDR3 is TGTGCCAGCAGTCCCTACAGAGTGGGCTCGGTCGAGCAGTACTTC.

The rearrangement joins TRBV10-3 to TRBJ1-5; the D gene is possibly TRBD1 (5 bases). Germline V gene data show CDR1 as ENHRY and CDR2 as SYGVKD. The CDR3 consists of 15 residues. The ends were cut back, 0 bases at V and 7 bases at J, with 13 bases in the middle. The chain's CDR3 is CAISESYRLEQPQHF. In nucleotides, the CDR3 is TGTGCCATCAGTGAGTCTTACAGGCTTGAGCAGCCCCAGCATTTT.

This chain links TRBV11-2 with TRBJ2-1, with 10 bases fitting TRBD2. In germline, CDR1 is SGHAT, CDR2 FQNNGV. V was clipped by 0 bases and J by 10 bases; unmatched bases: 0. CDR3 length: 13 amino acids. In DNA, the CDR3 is TGTGCCAGCAGCTTAGAGGGACTAGCGGAGCAGTTCTTC. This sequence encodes CASSLEGLAEQFF.

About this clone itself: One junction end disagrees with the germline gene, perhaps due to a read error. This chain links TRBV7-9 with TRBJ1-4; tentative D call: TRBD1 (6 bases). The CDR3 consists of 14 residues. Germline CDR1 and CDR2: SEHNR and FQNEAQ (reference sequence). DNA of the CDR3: TGTACCAGCAGCTTAACGGGGGCTCGGGAAAAACTGTTTTTT. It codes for CTSSLTGAREKLFF.

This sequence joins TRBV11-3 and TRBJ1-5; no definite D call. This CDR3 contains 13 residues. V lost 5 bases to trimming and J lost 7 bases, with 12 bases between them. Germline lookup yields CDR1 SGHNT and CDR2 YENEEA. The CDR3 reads CASSLAPGQPQHF. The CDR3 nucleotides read TGTGCCAGCAGCCTGGCGCCCGGGCAGCCCCAGCATTTT.